The rows below give T cell receptor beta chains drawn from one sample of a study of T cell responses to AZD1222 COVID-19 vaccine. The repertoire was sequenced with immunoSEQ multiplex PCR; TCRdb's copy has only in-frame clones and lacks some. The table includes 100,000 to 150,000 clones, 70% to 90% detected once. The specimen comprised peripheral blood, sampled on day 0 of AZD1222 vaccination. These receptors came from an adult in good health. CDR3s include the opening cysteine and the closing phenylalanine or tryptophan. The order of the fields is CDR3 length, J gene, D gene, clone size, V gene, CDR3 protein, CDR3 DNA. A D gene is named only where the DNA matches it firmly. Clone size is stated in some rows and not others, as once, few, many or a class when expanded.

16 TRBJ2-2 TRBD2 . TRBV5-4 CASSLLAGANTGELFF TGTGCCAGCAGCCTGCTAGCGGGGGCGAACACCGGGGAGCTGTTTTTT
12 TRBJ1-3 . . TRBV7-2 CASSLVVNTIYF TGTGCCAGCAGCTTAGTAGTAAACACCATATATTTT
14 TRBJ1-1 . . TRBV13 CASRRTARNTEAFF TGTGCCAGCAGGAGGACAGCAAGGAACACTGAAGCTTTCTTT
15 TRBJ2-7 . . TRBV9 CASSVGLGDSYEQYF TGTGCCAGCAGCGTAGGACTGGGAGACTCCTACGAGCAGTACTTC
15 TRBJ2-1 . . TRBV30 CAWSGTYIRNNEQFF TGTGCCTGGAGCGGAACATATATACGTAACAATGAGCAGTTCTTC
16 TRBJ2-2 . once TRBV18 CASSPRGTLNTGELFF TGTGCCAGCTCACCACGCGGGACGTTGAACACCGGGGAGCTGTTTTTT
17 TRBJ2-6 . . TRBV5-1 CASSLEGPSSGANVLTF TGCGCCAGCAGCTTGGAGGGGCCTAGCTCTGGGGCCAACGTCCTGACTTTC
15 TRBJ1-5 TRBD1 . TRBV28 CASSFRTGKNQPQHF TGTGCCAGCAGTTTCCGGACAGGCAAAAATCAGCCCCAGCATTTT
17 TRBJ1-1 . . TRBV7-3 CASSRTATQTMNTEAFF TGTGCCAGCAGCCGTACCGCGACACAGACCATGAACACTGAAGCTTTCTTT
13 TRBJ1-6 . few TRBV12-5 CASSRDGNSPLHF TGTGCTAGTTCTAGGGACGGAAATTCACCCCTCCACTTT
12 TRBJ2-5 . . TRBV10-2 CASGDGQETQYF TGCGCCAGCGGCGACGGCCAAGAGACCCAGTACTTC
14 TRBJ2-4 . . TRBV5-1 CASSFYEAKNIQYF TGCGCCAGCAGCTTTTACGAAGCCAAAAACATTCAGTACTTC
19 TRBJ2-2 TRBD1 . TRBV11-3 CASSPHLGQGVTKPGELFF TGTGCCAGCAGCCCCCACCTCGGACAGGGGGTCACTAAACCCGGGGAGCTGTTTTTT
15 TRBJ1-4 . . TRBV5-8 CASSLLASGGEKLFF TGTGCCAGCAGCTTGTTGGCTTCGGGGGGTGAAAAACTGTTTTTT
15 TRBJ2-7 . few TRBV15 CATSRESQPPYEQYF TGTGCCACCAGCAGAGAGTCACAGCCACCCTACGAGCAGTACTTC
16 TRBJ2-4 . . TRBV6-1 CASSASGTYPLDIQYF TGTGCCAGCAGTGCTTCCGGGACCTACCCCCTAGACATTCAGTACTTC
14 TRBJ2-7 . . TRBV5-1 CASSLADSTYEQYF TGCGCCAGCAGCTTAGCGGACAGTACCTACGAGCAGTACTTC
16 TRBJ1-6 . . TRBV5-1 CASSLVTQGENSPLHF TGCGCCAGCAGCTTGGTCACACAGGGAGAGAATTCACCCCTCCACTTT
15 TRBJ2-3 TRBD2 . TRBV9 CASSTSGGETDTQYF TGTGCCAGCAGCACGAGCGGGGGAGAGACAGATACGCAGTATTTT
15 TRBJ2-7 TRBD2 . TRBV5-4 CASSLLAAGAYEQYF TGTGCCAGCAGCTTGCTTGCAGCGGGGGCCTACGAGCAGTACTTC
13 TRBJ1-2 TRBD1 once TRBV7-9 CASSLTGEDGYTF TGTGCCAGCAGCTTGACAGGGGAGGATGGCTACACCTTC
14 TRBJ1-1 . . TRBV11-2 CASRVGRTLTEAFF TGTGCCAGCAGGGTCGGGAGGACACTCACTGAAGCTTTCTTT
17 TRBJ2-1 . few TRBV18 CASSPRDNPSSYNEQFF TGTGCCAGCTCACCTCGAGACAATCCCAGCTCCTACAATGAGCAGTTCTTC
14 TRBJ2-2 . . TRBV9 CASSGRHLTGELFF TGTGCCAGCAGCGGCAGACACCTCACCGGGGAGCTGTTTTTT
13 TRBJ2-3 . . TRBV9 CASGGGGTDTQYF TGTGCCAGCGGTGGGGGAGGCACAGATACGCAGTATTTT
18 TRBJ2-1 TRBD2 . TRBV24-1 CATSDMGVGGASYNEQFF TGTGCCACCAGTGACATGGGTGTCGGGGGGGCCTCCTACAATGAGCAGTTCTTC
15 TRBJ2-1 TRBD2 . TRBV7-3 CASSLTSGSGNEQFF TGTGCCAGCAGCTTGACTAGCGGGAGTGGCAATGAGCAGTTCTTC
18 TRBJ2-1 TRBD2 . TRBV9 CASSVSNPGTSAYNEQFF TGTGCCAGCAGCGTATCAAACCCGGGGACTAGCGCGTACAATGAGCAGTTCTTC
15 TRBJ2-3 . . TRBV9 CASSSRNVATDTQYF TGTGCCAGCAGCTCCCGAAATGTGGCCACAGATACGCAGTATTTT
15 TRBJ2-3 . . TRBV3-1/TRBV3-2 CASSPGRGSSDTQYF TGTGCCAGCAGCCCGGGGAGGGGGAGTTCAGATACGCAGTATTTT
13 TRBJ1-1 TRBD1 few TRBV20-1 CSASSNRGREAFF TGCAGTGCTAGTAGCAACAGGGGCCGTGAAGCTTTCTTT
12 TRBJ2-3 . few TRBV7-9 CASSRRTDTQYF TGTGCCAGCAGCCGCCGGACAGATACGCAGTATTTT
15 TRBJ2-5 TRBD2 . TRBV24-1 CATSDIGGGAETQYF TGTGCCACCAGTGACATCGGGGGGGGAGCGGAGACCCAGTACTTC
15 TRBJ1-2 . few TRBV30 CAWSVAAGANYGYTF TGTGCCTGGAGTGTAGCAGCAGGTGCTAACTATGGCTACACCTTC
13 TRBJ2-3 . . TRBV19 CASSPPAADTQYF TGTGCCAGTAGTCCGCCAGCGGCAGATACGCAGTATTTT
17 TRBJ2-5 TRBD1 . TRBV5-5 CASSSRGRTGKQETQYF TGTGCCAGCAGCTCGCGCGGAAGGACAGGGAAACAAGAGACCCAGTACTTC
15 TRBJ2-5 . . TRBV24-1 CATSATTRYQETQYF TGTGCCACCAGTGCCACGACGCGGTACCAAGAGACCCAGTACTTC
12 TRBJ1-2 . . TRBV30 CAWRGAGRGYTF TGTGCCTGGAGGGGCGCAGGACGAGGCTACACCTTC
15 TRBJ2-7 . . TRBV5-1 CASSLFRGSSYEQYF TGCGCCAGCAGCTTGTTCCGGGGCAGCTCCTACGAGCAGTACTTC
17 TRBJ2-3 TRBD2 . TRBV29-1 CSVGAGGAKTSTDTQYF TGCAGCGTTGGGGCGGGAGGGGCGAAAACTAGCACAGATACGCAGTATTTT
18 TRBJ1-5 TRBD1 . TRBV4-3 CASSQEPSGTGGNQPQHF TGCGCCAGCAGCCAAGAACCCAGCGGGACAGGGGGCAATCAGCCCCAGCATTTT
16 TRBJ1-4 . . TRBV1 CTSSLPVTASNEKLFF TGCACCAGCAGCCTGCCTGTGACAGCGTCTAATGAAAAACTGTTTTTT
13 TRBJ2-5 . . TRBV11-1 CASSPRLAETQYF TGTGCCAGCAGCCCCCGACTGGCGGAGACCCAGTACTTC
14 TRBJ2-5 . . TRBV5-6 CASGLRRGQETQYF TGTGCCAGCGGTCTCCGGAGGGGGCAAGAGACCCAGTACTTC
17 TRBJ1-4 . . TRBV10-2 CASSAGHTDSTNEKLFF TGCGCCAGCAGTGCCGGACACACCGACTCAACTAATGAAAAACTGTTTTTT
13 TRBJ2-2 . . TRBV30 CAWSVVGTGELFF TGTGCCTGGAGTGTGGTCGGTACCGGGGAGCTGTTTTTT
15 TRBJ2-1 . . TRBV11-2 CASSSQSRQSNEQFF TGTGCCAGCAGCTCCCAATCCCGACAGTCGAATGAGCAGTTCTTC
14 TRBJ1-1 TRBD1 once TRBV6-5 CASSQQGRRTEAFF TGTGCCAGCAGTCAACAGGGGAGACGAACTGAAGCTTTCTTT
15 TRBJ2-2 . . TRBV5-1 CASSLSGLSTGELFF TGCGCCAGCAGCTTGAGCGGACTGTCCACCGGGGAGCTGTTTTTT
14 TRBJ1-1 . few TRBV7-2 CASSLQAANTEAFF TGTGCCAGCAGCTTGCAGGCGGCGAACACTGAAGCTTTCTTT
16 TRBJ2-2 . once TRBV29-1 CSVRDTIQLNTGELFF TGCAGCGTGCGGGACACCATCCAGCTGAACACCGGGGAGCTGTTTTTT
17 TRBJ1-6 . few TRBV15 CATSPRSGDSYNSPLHF TGTGCCACCAGCCCGCGGAGCGGGGACTCCTATAATTCACCCCTCCACTTT
15 TRBJ2-5 . . TRBV3-1/TRBV3-2 CASSLSGLRRETQYF TGTGCCAGCAGCCTCTCCGGACTGCGCAGGGAGACCCAGTACTTC
13 TRBJ1-5 TRBD1 few TRBV19 CASGQGGNQPQHF TGTGCCAGCGGACAGGGTGGCAATCAGCCCCAGCATTTT
14 TRBJ1-2 . once TRBV4-1 CASSQWRSLHGYTF TGCGCCAGCAGCCAGTGGCGCTCACTCCATGGCTACACCTTC
18 TRBJ1-5 TRBD1 . TRBV6-9 CASSSLNSGQRSNQPQHF TGTGCCAGCAGCAGCCTTAATTCGGGACAGAGGAGCAATCAGCCCCAGCATTTT
13 TRBJ1-3 . . TRBV30 CAWSTLSGNTIYF TGTGCCTGGAGTACTCTCTCTGGAAACACCATATATTTT
15 TRBJ2-3 . . TRBV30 CAWSPGLGNTDTQYF TGTGCCTGGAGTCCGGGCCTTGGGAACACAGATACGCAGTATTTT
16 TRBJ2-1 TRBD2 . TRBV18 CASSQPGLAGVYLQFF TGTGCCAGCTCCCAACCGGGACTAGCGGGAGTGTACTTGCAGTTCTTC